This T cell receptor (beta chain) emerged from a study of OX40 agonist ivuxolimab in advanced cancers. Study-level information: Ivuxolimab, an agonistic anti-OX40 (CD134) antibody, was given to patients. Intravenous ivuxolimab was administered to patients every 2 weeks at 0.01 to 10 mg/kg.

Study observations and caveats: Dose levels from 0.1 to 3.0 mg/kg saw CD4+ and CD8+ blood T cells expand clonally by week 6. Compared with CD4+, CD8+ T cells on average had more expanded clones.

Germline CDR1 reads SGHTA; CDR2 reads FQGNSA. V lost 2 bases and J lost 10, with 9 bases in between. This CDR3 spans 12 amino acids. The method was immunoSEQ multiplex PCR; TCRdb's version includes in-frame clones alone and lacks a portion of them. The sample includes some 74,000 clones, around 82% of them seen just once. Comments on this clone: The antigen is undetermined.

The sequences come from CD4+ or CD8+ T cells sorted from blood, collected in a trial of the OX40 agonist ivuxolimab. The receptor was derived from an adult with an advanced solid tumor such as melanoma, head and neck, liver or kidney cancer. The chain is built from TRBV7-2 and TRBJ2-1; no reliable D call. The CDR3 region has the DNA TGTGCCAGCAGCTTATTGGTTGGAGAGCAGTTCTTC. Its protein product is CASSLLVGEQFF.